The 5 T cell receptor beta chains in this list originate from one sample, sequenced in a study of Ad26.COV2.S vaccination and SARS-CoV-2 variants (dated by TCRdb to about 2021). Libraries were made using the immunoSEQ multiplex PCR assay. In its TCRdb copy, this immuneACCESS table keeps in-frame sequences only and misses some clones. Where compared with another copy, unresolved V genes explain less than half of these, and the others have no known cause. In all, the sample holds a few hundred thousand clones, and 92% of those were seen once. 1.5% to 2% of the sample is held by the ten biggest clonotypes. According to the study, the label for this sample's treatment or condition signals: 15 to 20 received Ad26.COV2.S at low or high dose, single or two shots; five or six received placebo; per-sample allocation not given. Repertoires of vaccine and placebo recipients were sequenced from samples collected on day 63 after the first injection.

The material was peripheral blood, obtained in a trial of Ad26.COV2.S vaccine versus placebo. The receptors were gathered from a person aged 18 to 65 who received the Ad26.COV2.S COVID-19 vaccine or a placebo.

The chain links TRBV3-1 (or the pseudogene TRBV3-2) to TRBJ2-5; perhaps TRBD2 as D (5 bases). The CDR3 extends over 13 amino acids. V lost 0 bases, J lost 7 bases, and 9 bases lay in between. CDR1 is LGHDT and CDR2 is YNNKEL in the germline V gene (reference sequence). The CDR3 loop is CASSQDPSGTQYF. The DNA for the CDR3 is TGTGCCAGCAGCCAAGATCCGAGCGGGACCCAGTACTTC.

V gene TRBV10-3 combines with J gene TRBJ1-1; tentatively, D is TRBD1 (5 bases). This CDR3 comprises 14 residues. Trimming shortened V by 5 bases and J by 1 base, and 11 bases separated the two germline ends. Germline-derived CDR1 and CDR2 are ENHRY and SYGVKD. The CDR3 DNA is TGTGCCATCAGTCGGGACGGAGCGAACACTGAAGCTTTCTTT. Translation: CAISRDGANTEAFF.

On this clone itself: Additional DNA sequences in this sample encode the identical CDR3. The V call is TRBV12-3 or TRBV12-4, the J call TRBJ2-7; 8 positions match TRBD1. The CDR3 loop spans 13 amino acids. With V trimmed by 5 bases and J by 3 bases, 3 bases remained unmatched. DNA for the CDR3: TGTGCCAGCAGTCTTACAGGGGGCTACGAGCAGTACTTC. Encoded protein: CASSLTGGYEQYF.

This clone has just one count. As DNA, the CDR3 is TGTGCCAGCAGCATGGGACCAATTACAGATACGCAGTATTTT. This codes for CASSMGPITDTQYF. The J gene is TRBJ2-3, the V gene TRBV7-2; D might be TRBD1 or TRBD2, each matching 5 bases. CDR1 is SGHTA and CDR2 is FQGNSA in the germline V gene. With 5 bases removed from V and 3 bases from J, the gap between germline ends came to 12 bases. The length of the CDR3 is 14 residues.

The DNA of the CDR3 is TGTGCCAGCTCCTCGGAGAGTAATGAAAAACTGTTTTTT. As protein: CASSSESNEKLFF. The gene calls are TRBV6-5 and TRBJ1-4; D remains ambiguous. CDR3 length: 13 residues. The germline V gene has CDR1 MNHEY and CDR2 SVGAGI. The V and J ends lost 8 bases and 4 bases respectively, with 11 bases between them.